A selection of T cell receptor beta chains follows, all from one sample in a study of cytomegalovirus exposure and HLA in healthy donors. Profiling relied on immunoSEQ multiplex PCR, and the TCRdb table lists in-frame clones only, not all of them. The sample consists of about 190,000 clones, around 85% of them appearing once. Sequenced: PBMCs. These receptors originate from a boy aged 2 to 10 in good health and CMV-seronegative. Both conserved end residues are part of each CDR3. A D gene is named only where the DNA matches it firmly. Where a row states a size, it is once, few, many or the class of an expanded clone; other rows omit it.

j_call: TRBJ2-5
d_call: TRBD2
clone_size: -
v_call: TRBV2
cdr3_nt: TGTGCCAGCAGTGGGGCAGCGGGGCAAGAGACCCAGTACTTC
cdr3_aa: CASSGAAGQETQYF

j_call: TRBJ1-1
d_call: TRBD1
clone_size: once
v_call: TRBV30
cdr3_nt: TGTGCCTGGAGCCTTTGGACAGGGGCGGTGAGTGCTGAAGCTTTCTTT
cdr3_aa: CAWSLWTGAVSAEAFF

j_call: TRBJ2-7
d_call: TRBD1
clone_size: -
v_call: TRBV9
cdr3_nt: TGTGCCAGCAGCGCGGGACAGGCTAGCTCCTACGAGCAGTACTTC
cdr3_aa: CASSAGQASSYEQYF

j_call: TRBJ1-1
d_call: -
clone_size: once
v_call: TRBV7-9
cdr3_nt: TGTGCCAGCAGAGAACATGGGGCTGGGGAAGCTTTCTTT
cdr3_aa: CASREHGAGEAFF

j_call: TRBJ2-2
d_call: -
clone_size: -
v_call: TRBV19
cdr3_nt: TGTGCCAGTAGTATTCGGCGGGCGACCACCGGGGAGCTGTTTTTT
cdr3_aa: CASSIRRATTGELFF

j_call: TRBJ2-7
d_call: TRBD2
clone_size: -
v_call: TRBV7-6
cdr3_nt: TGTGCCAGCAGCTGGCTAGCGGGAGGGGGCGAGCAGTACTTC
cdr3_aa: CASSWLAGGGEQYF

j_call: TRBJ1-1
d_call: -
clone_size: -
v_call: TRBV28
cdr3_nt: TGTGCCAGCACCCTGTCCCAGGGTCATGAAGCTTTCTTT
cdr3_aa: CASTLSQGHEAFF

j_call: TRBJ2-3
d_call: -
clone_size: -
v_call: TRBV2
cdr3_nt: TGTGCCAGCAGTGAAGAGGCGGTTGGTACGGGGACGCAGTATTTT
cdr3_aa: CASSEEAVGTGTQYF

j_call: TRBJ2-1
d_call: TRBD1
clone_size: -
v_call: TRBV6-4
cdr3_nt: TGTGCCAGCAGTGACTCTCCGGACAGGGACAATGAGCAGTTCTTC
cdr3_aa: CASSDSPDRDNEQFF

j_call: TRBJ1-2
d_call: -
clone_size: -
v_call: TRBV6-5
cdr3_nt: TGTGCCAGCTGGAATAGGGGCCCCTCCTACTATGGCTACACCTTC
cdr3_aa: CASWNRGPSYYGYTF

j_call: TRBJ1-5
d_call: -
clone_size: -
v_call: TRBV6-1
cdr3_nt: TGTGCCAGCAGTGAGCCAAGCAGGGGCAATCAGCCCCAGCATTTT
cdr3_aa: CASSEPSRGNQPQHF

j_call: TRBJ2-7
d_call: TRBD1
clone_size: -
v_call: TRBV15
cdr3_nt: TGTGCCACCAGCTGGGATACGGGGACAGGGTATAACGAGCAGTACTTC
cdr3_aa: CATSWDTGTGYNEQYF

j_call: TRBJ2-2
d_call: -
clone_size: -
v_call: TRBV28
cdr3_nt: TGTGCCAGCAGTTTTAGGCAGGCCACCGGGGAGCTGTTTTTT
cdr3_aa: CASSFRQATGELFF

j_call: TRBJ2-2
d_call: -
clone_size: -
v_call: TRBV30
cdr3_nt: TGTGCCTGGGCCCAAGACATAACCGGGGAGCTGTTTTTT
cdr3_aa: CAWAQDITGELFF

j_call: TRBJ1-5
d_call: -
clone_size: once
v_call: TRBV5-1
cdr3_nt: TGCGCCAGCAGTGGGCTGCATAGCAATCAGCCCCAGCATTTT
cdr3_aa: CASSGLHSNQPQHF

j_call: TRBJ1-1
d_call: -
clone_size: -
v_call: TRBV10-1
cdr3_nt: TGCGCCAGCAGTGAGCTCAGGGACACTGAAGCTTTCTTT
cdr3_aa: CASSELRDTEAFF

j_call: TRBJ2-7
d_call: TRBD2
clone_size: few
v_call: TRBV27
cdr3_nt: TGTGCCAGCAGTAACCCATCCGGGACTAGCGGCCGGGGGACCTACGAGCAGTACTTC
cdr3_aa: CASSNPSGTSGRGTYEQYF

j_call: TRBJ1-1
d_call: TRBD1
clone_size: -
v_call: TRBV7-6
cdr3_nt: TGTGCCAGCAGCCCGGGACAGGGTGGGGACGACACTGAAGCTTTCTTT
cdr3_aa: CASSPGQGGDDTEAFF

j_call: TRBJ1-1
d_call: -
clone_size: -
v_call: TRBV11-3
cdr3_nt: TGTGCCAGCAGCTTTCGGGCTTTCTTT
cdr3_aa: CASSFRAFF

j_call: TRBJ2-3
d_call: TRBD1
clone_size: -
v_call: TRBV28
cdr3_nt: TGTGCCAGCAGTCCGACAGGGGGCCTTACAGATACGCAGTATTTT
cdr3_aa: CASSPTGGLTDTQYF

j_call: TRBJ2-3
d_call: TRBD2
clone_size: few
v_call: TRBV2
cdr3_nt: TGTGCCAGCCACTCACTAGCGGGGGGCACAGATACGCAGTATTTT
cdr3_aa: CASHSLAGGTDTQYF

j_call: TRBJ1-5
d_call: -
clone_size: -
v_call: TRBV9
cdr3_nt: TGTGCCAGCAGCGTAGAAGGGGGTCGAGGGAATCAGCCCCAGCATTTT
cdr3_aa: CASSVEGGRGNQPQHF

j_call: TRBJ2-7
d_call: TRBD1
clone_size: -
v_call: TRBV10-2
cdr3_nt: TGCGCCAGCAGTGCGACAGGGGACGAGCAGTACTTC
cdr3_aa: CASSATGDEQYF

j_call: TRBJ1-1
d_call: -
clone_size: -
v_call: TRBV20-1
cdr3_nt: TGCAGTCCTCGGACTGAAGCTTTCTTT
cdr3_aa: CSPRTEAFF

j_call: TRBJ2-2
d_call: -
clone_size: -
v_call: TRBV30
cdr3_nt: TGTGCCTGGAGAATCGGGGGGCCTAACACCGGGGAGCTGTTTTTT
cdr3_aa: CAWRIGGPNTGELFF

j_call: TRBJ2-1
d_call: -
clone_size: -
v_call: TRBV7-2
cdr3_nt: TGTGCCAGCAGCTTGTCTAGATCTTTCTTC
cdr3_aa: CASSLSRSFF

j_call: TRBJ1-2
d_call: -
clone_size: -
v_call: TRBV19
cdr3_nt: TGTGCCAGTAGTGGCGGAGATAACTATGGCTACACCTTC
cdr3_aa: CASSGGDNYGYTF

j_call: TRBJ1-2
d_call: -
clone_size: few
v_call: TRBV4-1
cdr3_nt: TGCGCCAGCAAGATCAATGCGGGGTCCGTGCGAGGCTACACCTTC
cdr3_aa: CASKINAGSVRGYTF

j_call: TRBJ1-2
d_call: -
clone_size: -
v_call: TRBV21-1
cdr3_nt: TGTGCCAGCAGCAATCCCCGGGACAGGCCCAGTAACTATGGCTACACCTTC
cdr3_aa: CASSNPRDRPSNYGYTF

j_call: TRBJ2-5
d_call: TRBD2
clone_size: -
v_call: TRBV9
cdr3_nt: TGTGCCAGCAGCGTGGGGACTAGCGGGCTGGGAGAGACCCAGTACTTC
cdr3_aa: CASSVGTSGLGETQYF

j_call: TRBJ2-3
d_call: TRBD1
clone_size: -
v_call: TRBV2
cdr3_nt: TGTGCCAGCAGTGAACGGGGACAGGGTTTAGGGACAGATACGCAGTATTTT
cdr3_aa: CASSERGQGLGTDTQYF

j_call: TRBJ1-5
d_call: -
clone_size: -
v_call: TRBV5-5
cdr3_nt: TGTGCCAGCAGCTTGGGAGGGTTCAGCAATCAGCCCCAGCATTTT
cdr3_aa: CASSLGGFSNQPQHF

j_call: TRBJ2-2
d_call: -
clone_size: -
v_call: TRBV6-1
cdr3_nt: TGTGCCAGCAAGGGAGATCGCGGGACCGGGGAGCTGTTTTTT
cdr3_aa: CASKGDRGTGELFF

j_call: TRBJ1-6
d_call: -
clone_size: once
v_call: TRBV9
cdr3_nt: TGTGCCAGCAGCGTACGGGAGGGGTCACCCCTCCACTTT
cdr3_aa: CASSVREGSPLHF

j_call: TRBJ2-3
d_call: TRBD2
clone_size: -
v_call: TRBV14
cdr3_nt: TGTGCCAGCAGCCTGCCCGGACTAGCGGGCTTCACAGATACGCAGTATTTT
cdr3_aa: CASSLPGLAGFTDTQYF

j_call: TRBJ1-2
d_call: TRBD1
clone_size: -
v_call: TRBV4-1
cdr3_nt: TGCGCCAGCAGCCAGATAGAGGACAGGGACTATGGCTACACCTTC
cdr3_aa: CASSQIEDRDYGYTF

j_call: TRBJ2-2
d_call: TRBD2
clone_size: once
v_call: TRBV19
cdr3_nt: TGTGCCAGTAGTGCGGGGGGCAGGTTCACCGGGGAGCTGTTTTTT
cdr3_aa: CASSAGGRFTGELFF

j_call: TRBJ1-5
d_call: -
clone_size: once
v_call: TRBV19
cdr3_nt: TGTGCCAGTAATTCCCCCTCTTTCGGCAATCAGCCCCAGCATTTT
cdr3_aa: CASNSPSFGNQPQHF

j_call: TRBJ1-4
d_call: -
clone_size: -
v_call: TRBV7-2
cdr3_nt: TGTGCCAGCAGCTTCTCGGGAGGCGAAAAACTGTTTTTT
cdr3_aa: CASSFSGGEKLFF

j_call: TRBJ2-2
d_call: -
clone_size: once
v_call: TRBV25-1
cdr3_nt: TGTGCCAGTCATAGCGGACCTAACACCGGGGAGCTGTTTTTT
cdr3_aa: CASHSGPNTGELFF

j_call: TRBJ1-1
d_call: -
clone_size: -
v_call: TRBV11-2
cdr3_nt: TGTGCCAGCAGCCGTTCAGGGTCGACTGAAGCTTTCTTT
cdr3_aa: CASSRSGSTEAFF

j_call: TRBJ2-2
d_call: TRBD1
clone_size: -
v_call: TRBV4-1
cdr3_nt: TGCGCCAGCAGCCAAGATCTGAGGACAGGGCAGACCGGGGAGCTGTTTTTT
cdr3_aa: CASSQDLRTGQTGELFF

j_call: TRBJ1-4
d_call: -
clone_size: -
v_call: TRBV2
cdr3_nt: TGTGCCACCGGAGGAGGGGAGAGGGAAAAACTGTTTTTT
cdr3_aa: CATGGGEREKLFF

j_call: TRBJ1-2
d_call: -
clone_size: -
v_call: TRBV7-9
cdr3_nt: TGTGCCAGCAGCTTACGGTCCGAGGGTCGACTCCATGGCTACACCTTC
cdr3_aa: CASSLRSEGRLHGYTF

j_call: TRBJ1-2
d_call: -
clone_size: -
v_call: TRBV6-1
cdr3_nt: TGTGCCAGCAGTGAAGGGGCAGGGCCTAACTATGGCTACACCTTC
cdr3_aa: CASSEGAGPNYGYTF

j_call: TRBJ2-7
d_call: -
clone_size: -
v_call: TRBV27
cdr3_nt: TGTGCCAGCAGTTTATTAAGCCGATCCTACGAGCAGTACTTC
cdr3_aa: CASSLLSRSYEQYF

j_call: TRBJ2-5
d_call: TRBD2
clone_size: -
v_call: TRBV5-1
cdr3_nt: TGCGCCAGCAGCACGGGAGGCAAGACCCAGTACTTC
cdr3_aa: CASSTGGKTQYF

j_call: TRBJ1-5
d_call: TRBD1
clone_size: -
v_call: TRBV30
cdr3_nt: TGTGCCTGGGGGGACAGGGGGCATCAGCCCCAGCATTTT
cdr3_aa: CAWGDRGHQPQHF

j_call: TRBJ2-3
d_call: -
clone_size: few
v_call: TRBV11-2
cdr3_nt: TGTGCCAGCAGCTTAGGGCAGGATACGCAGTATTTT
cdr3_aa: CASSLGQDTQYF

j_call: TRBJ2-7
d_call: -
clone_size: -
v_call: TRBV2
cdr3_nt: TGTGCCAGCATCCGTAGCGAGGGCTCCTACGAGCAGTACTTC
cdr3_aa: CASIRSEGSYEQYF

j_call: TRBJ2-5
d_call: -
clone_size: -
v_call: TRBV15
cdr3_nt: TGTGCCACCCAAGGAGACGATCTATTACAAGAGACCCAGTACTTC
cdr3_aa: CATQGDDLLQETQYF

j_call: TRBJ2-1
d_call: TRBD2
clone_size: -
v_call: TRBV6-4
cdr3_nt: TGTGCCAGCAGTGCCGGGAGGTCTAACAATGAGCAGTTCTTC
cdr3_aa: CASSAGRSNNEQFF

j_call: TRBJ1-2
d_call: -
clone_size: -
v_call: TRBV6-1
cdr3_nt: TGTGCCAGCAGTGAAGGGGGGAGGTCTGGCTACACCTTC
cdr3_aa: CASSEGGRSGYTF

j_call: TRBJ1-2
d_call: -
clone_size: -
v_call: TRBV30
cdr3_nt: TGTGCCTGCTCAGGGGCCGGGGGCTACACCTTC
cdr3_aa: CACSGAGGYTF

j_call: TRBJ1-4
d_call: -
clone_size: few
v_call: TRBV1
cdr3_nt: TGCACCAGCAGCTCTCGACAGGCCCTGGGTGAAAAACTGTTTTTT
cdr3_aa: CTSSSRQALGEKLFF

j_call: TRBJ2-3
d_call: -
clone_size: once
v_call: TRBV5-4
cdr3_nt: TGTGCCAGCAGCTTGGATTCAGGATCGGTCTCAGATACGCAGTATTTT
cdr3_aa: CASSLDSGSVSDTQYF

j_call: TRBJ2-3
d_call: -
clone_size: once
v_call: TRBV28
cdr3_nt: TGTGCCAGCAGTAGGGGGTGGCCGCTGACAGATACGCAGTATTTT
cdr3_aa: CASSRGWPLTDTQYF

j_call: TRBJ1-2
d_call: -
clone_size: -
v_call: TRBV11-2
cdr3_nt: TGTGCCAGCAGCTTAGGATCCCAGGGCTATGGCTACACCTTC
cdr3_aa: CASSLGSQGYGYTF

j_call: TRBJ1-1
d_call: TRBD1
clone_size: once
v_call: TRBV27
cdr3_nt: TGTGCCAGCAGTTTACAAACAGGGGTAAGCACTGAAGCTTTCTTT
cdr3_aa: CASSLQTGVSTEAFF